Listed below are T cell receptor beta chains from one sample, sequenced in a study of OX40 agonist ivuxolimab in advanced cancers. TCRdb's table, derived via immunoSEQ multiplex PCR, lists solely in-frame clones and lacks some. The table includes roughly 70,000 clones, under 95% detected once. The source material was CD4+ or CD8+ T cells sorted from blood, sampled in a trial of the OX40 agonist ivuxolimab. These receptors came from an adult with an advanced solid tumor such as melanoma, head and neck, liver or kidney cancer. The CDR3 runs from the conserved cysteine through the conserved F or W. The D gene is left open where the match is weak. Size is omitted from some rows. Given values are once, few, many or a class for expanded clones.

v_call: TRBV10-2
j_call: TRBJ2-1
d_call: .
clone_size: .
cdr3_nt: TGCGCCAGCAGTGAGTCAAAGTTACCGTTCTTC
cdr3_aa: CASSESKLPFF

v_call: TRBV20-1
j_call: TRBJ2-7
d_call: .
clone_size: .
cdr3_nt: TGCAGTGCTATTAACAACGAGCAGTACTTC
cdr3_aa: CSAINNEQYF

v_call: TRBV7-9
j_call: TRBJ2-7
d_call: .
clone_size: .
cdr3_nt: TGTGCCAGCAGCGCCGGTGGGGGGACCGAGCAGTACTTC
cdr3_aa: CASSAGGGTEQYF

v_call: TRBV27
j_call: TRBJ1-1
d_call: .
clone_size: .
cdr3_nt: TGTGCCAGCAGTTTCTCCATAAGGGGCTGGGACACTGAAGCTTTCTTT
cdr3_aa: CASSFSIRGWDTEAFF

v_call: TRBV2
j_call: TRBJ2-7
d_call: .
clone_size: .
cdr3_nt: TGTGCCAGCTTGGGGGAGGTTGGGGCCTACGAGCAGTACTTC
cdr3_aa: CASLGEVGAYEQYF

v_call: TRBV7-9
j_call: TRBJ1-2
d_call: .
clone_size: once
cdr3_nt: TGTGCCAGCAGCTTAATTAATGTCGGGCCGGATGGCTACACCTTC
cdr3_aa: CASSLINVGPDGYTF

v_call: TRBV21-1
j_call: TRBJ1-4
d_call: .
clone_size: .
cdr3_nt: TGTGCCAGCAGCAAACAGGGGGCCTCACAAACTAATGAAAAACTGTTTTTT
cdr3_aa: CASSKQGASQTNEKLFF

v_call: TRBV27
j_call: TRBJ1-5
d_call: .
clone_size: .
cdr3_nt: TGTGCCAGCAGTTTAGGGCCAGGGAGCAATCAGCCCCAGCATTTT
cdr3_aa: CASSLGPGSNQPQHF

v_call: TRBV6-4
j_call: TRBJ2-2
d_call: .
clone_size: .
cdr3_nt: TGTGCCAGCAGTATGGAGGGTCCGAACACCGGGGAGCTGTTTTTT
cdr3_aa: CASSMEGPNTGELFF

v_call: TRBV13
j_call: TRBJ2-7
d_call: TRBD1
clone_size: .
cdr3_nt: TGTGCCAGCAGCTTAGGCCGGGGACAGGGCCCCGAGCAGTACTTC
cdr3_aa: CASSLGRGQGPEQYF

v_call: TRBV6-5
j_call: TRBJ2-5
d_call: .
clone_size: .
cdr3_nt: TGTGCCAGCAGTCCACAGGGAGCCGATTACGAGACCCAGTACTTC
cdr3_aa: CASSPQGADYETQYF